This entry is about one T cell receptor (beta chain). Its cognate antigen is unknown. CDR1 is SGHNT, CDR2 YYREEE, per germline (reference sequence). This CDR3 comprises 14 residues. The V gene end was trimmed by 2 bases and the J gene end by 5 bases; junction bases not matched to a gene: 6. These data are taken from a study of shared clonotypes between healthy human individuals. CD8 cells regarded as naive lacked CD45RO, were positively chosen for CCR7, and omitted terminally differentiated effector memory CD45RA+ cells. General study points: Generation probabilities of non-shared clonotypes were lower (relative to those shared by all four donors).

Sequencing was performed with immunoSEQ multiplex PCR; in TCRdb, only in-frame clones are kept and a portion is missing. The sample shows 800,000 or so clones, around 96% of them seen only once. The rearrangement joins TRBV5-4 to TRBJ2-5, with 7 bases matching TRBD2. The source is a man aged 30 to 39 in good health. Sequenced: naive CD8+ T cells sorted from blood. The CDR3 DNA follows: TGTGCCAGCAGCTTTGCGGGAGTAGGGGAGACCCAGTACTTC. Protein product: CASSFAGVGETQYF.